This TCR beta chain was found in a study of vaccination effects on CD4 cells after COVID-19 (dated 2022 in TCRdb). Regarding the research as a whole: Participants received two doses of either the BNT162b2 or the mRNA-1273 mRNA SARS-CoV-2 vaccine. SARS-CoV-2 spike-specific CD4+ TCR repertoires from before and after mRNA vaccination were compared in COVID-19 convalescent patients and in infection-naive vaccine recipients. A total of more than 8 COVID-19 convalescent patients and a handful of SARS-CoV-2-naive healthy vaccine recipients were included in the full study. Cultures from other donors in the study were sequenced with the Oncomine TCR Beta short-read assay on an Illumina iSeq 100. What the study reported, not specific to this receptor: At late post-vaccination timepoints, both infection-induced and vaccine-induced clones showed marked clonal contraction, consistent with waning T cell responses. Only a small number of convalescent patients were included, and no early post-infection timepoints were available, which limited the study. In healthy vaccine recipients, vaccine-induced clones were almost all SARS-CoV-2 mono-reactive, with only 1 of 255 being cross-reactive with common cold coronaviruses.

In the ViraFEST assay, PBMC were stimulated with viral peptide pools, and antigen-specific CD4+ T cell clonotypes were then identified by expansion using TCR sequencing. After more than 9 days of culture, CD4+ T cells were isolated with the EasySep CD4+ T cell isolation kit. The absence of prior SARS-CoV-2 infection in healthy vaccine recipients was confirmed by negative nucleocapsid antibodies before and after vaccination. About 2.2 million PBMC per well were cultured in IMDM with about 5.1% human AB serum, about 9.4 IU/ml IL-2 and gentamicin, plus 10 ug/ml peptides. Half of the culture medium was replaced with fresh IL-2-containing medium on days 3 and 7. Unless noted otherwise, every peptide stimulation condition was grown in triplicate wells. Using Ficoll-Paque Plus gradient centrifugation, PBMC were separated from whole blood and then either used fresh or cryopreserved at -140C. The overlapping peptide pools covered the spike proteins of SARS-CoV-2 as well as those of the common cold coronaviruses HCoV-NL63, HCoV-OC43 and HCoV-229E. The QIAamp micro DNA kit was used to extract genomic DNA from the cultured CD4+ T cells.

This clone showed up just a few times. Its cognate antigen has yet to be identified. Within one base of it there is no much larger clone, and no base qualities were kept. V is shortened by 0 bases, J by 1 base, and the region joining them spans 8 bases. The CDR3, cysteine through phenylalanine, is 15 amino acids long. This entry keeps only the CDR3 DNA: 45 bases, framed from base 1. Reading the germline V gene gives CDR1 SGHRS and CDR2 YFSETQ. The library was produced with the immunoSEQ multiplex PCR assay. DNA from the CD4+ T cells that had been cultured and isolated underwent TCR beta CDR3 sequencing. The paper's data handling went like this. The analysis removed non-productive TCR sequences, trimmed reads to the CDR3 region, and retained only CDR3s that were 7 or more amino acids long. The MANAFEST web app was used to identify antigen-specific clonotypes by comparing expansion in peptide wells with expansion in reference cultures. For clones to be considered positive, expansion at FDR<0.05 versus reference and all other wells, an odds ratio above 5, and a frequency above 0.1% in two replicate wells were required. A clonotype was called cross-reactive if it was significantly expanded both in SARS-CoV-2 spike wells and in at least one common cold coronavirus spike condition. Using the stringdist R package, CDR3 similarity was measured by Levenshtein distance, and unrooted trees were constructed with ape in R 3.6.1. Here the immuneACCESS table is served through TCRdb, limited to in-frame sequences with V and J called. Missing clones are a known gap in these copies; in checked studies unresolved V genes cover under half, and the rest lacks a known reason. That table furnishes V, J and clone size, whereas the DNA furnished D and trimming. This sample gives about 54,000 clones in total; roughly 76% of them show up just once. Jointly, the top ten make up about 2.3% of the sample.

The V gene is TRBV5-1 and the J gene is TRBJ1-5; the D gene cannot be resolved reliably. This clonotype was obtained from a human donor who received a COVID-19 vaccine. Sample: CD4+ T cells from PBMCs cultured with HCoV-229E spike peptides, taken before COVID-19 vaccination. The cell subset or site label on this specimen signifies: HCoV-229E spike overlapping peptide pool stimulation. The DNA is as follows: TGCGCCAGCAGCTTGGTGGGTGGCAGCAATCAGCCCCAGCATTTT. This is translated as CASSLVGGSNQPQHF.